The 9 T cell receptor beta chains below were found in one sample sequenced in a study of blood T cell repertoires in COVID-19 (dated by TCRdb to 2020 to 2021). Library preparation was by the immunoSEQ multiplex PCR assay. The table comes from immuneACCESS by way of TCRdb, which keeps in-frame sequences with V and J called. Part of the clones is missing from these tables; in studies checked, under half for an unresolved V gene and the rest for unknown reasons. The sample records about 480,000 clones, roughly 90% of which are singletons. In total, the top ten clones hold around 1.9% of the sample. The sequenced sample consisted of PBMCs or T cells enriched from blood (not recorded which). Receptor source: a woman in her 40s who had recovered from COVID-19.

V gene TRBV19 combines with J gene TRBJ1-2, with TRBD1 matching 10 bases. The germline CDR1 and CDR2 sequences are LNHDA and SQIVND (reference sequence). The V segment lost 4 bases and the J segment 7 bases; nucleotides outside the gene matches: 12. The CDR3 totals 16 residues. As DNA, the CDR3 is TGTGCCAGTAGTAAGGGTCTGGAGGACAGGGGGTTTGGCTACACCTTC. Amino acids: CASSKGLEDRGFGYTF.

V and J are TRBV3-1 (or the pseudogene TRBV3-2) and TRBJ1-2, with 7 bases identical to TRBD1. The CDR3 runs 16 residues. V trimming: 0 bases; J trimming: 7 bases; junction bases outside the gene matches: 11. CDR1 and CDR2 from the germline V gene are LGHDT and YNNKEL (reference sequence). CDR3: CASSQEDRVSSAGYTF. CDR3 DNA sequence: TGTGCCAGCAGCCAAGAAGACAGGGTTTCGTCGGCTGGCTACACCTTC.

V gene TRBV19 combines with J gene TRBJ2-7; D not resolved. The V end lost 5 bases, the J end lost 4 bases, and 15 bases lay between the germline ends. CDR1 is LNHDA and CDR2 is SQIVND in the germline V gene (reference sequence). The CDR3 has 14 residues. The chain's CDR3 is CASSLATLGYEQYF. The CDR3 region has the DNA TGTGCCAGTAGTTTAGCCACTCTCGGGTACGAGCAGTACTTC.

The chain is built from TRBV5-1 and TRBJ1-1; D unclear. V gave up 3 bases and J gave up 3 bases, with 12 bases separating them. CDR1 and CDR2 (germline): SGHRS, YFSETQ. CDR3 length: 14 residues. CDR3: CASSSLGRDTEAFF. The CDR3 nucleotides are TGCGCCAGCAGCTCTCTCGGGCGGGACACTGAAGCTTTCTTT.

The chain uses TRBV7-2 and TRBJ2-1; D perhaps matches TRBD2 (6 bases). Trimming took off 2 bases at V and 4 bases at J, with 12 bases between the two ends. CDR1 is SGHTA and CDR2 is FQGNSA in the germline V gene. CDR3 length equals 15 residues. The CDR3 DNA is TGTGCCAGCAGCTTAACGGCGAGCGGGTACAATGAGCAGTTCTTC. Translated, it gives CASSLTASGYNEQFF.

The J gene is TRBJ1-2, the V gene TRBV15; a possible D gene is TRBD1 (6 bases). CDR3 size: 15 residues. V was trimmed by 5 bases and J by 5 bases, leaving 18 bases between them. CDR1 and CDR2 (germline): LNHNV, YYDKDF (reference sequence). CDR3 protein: CATSHMAQRGYGYTF. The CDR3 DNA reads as TGTGCCACCAGCCACATGGCACAGAGGGGGTATGGCTACACCTTC.

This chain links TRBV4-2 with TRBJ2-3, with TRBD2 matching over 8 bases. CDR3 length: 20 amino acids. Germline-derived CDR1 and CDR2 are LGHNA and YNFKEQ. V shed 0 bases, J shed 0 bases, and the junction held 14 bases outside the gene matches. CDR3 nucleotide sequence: TGTGCCAGCAGCCAAGATCAGGCGTCTAGCGGGTACTCTAGCACAGATACGCAGTATTTT. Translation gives CASSQDQASSGYSSTDTQYF.

CDR3 nucleotides: TGCGCCAGCAGCCAAGCCCCATGGACTAGATTGTTTAGCACAGATACGCAGTATTTT. Its translation: CASSQAPWTRLFSTDTQYF. The chain recombines TRBV4-3 with TRBJ2-3; 7 bases are shared with TRBD2. The CDR3 runs to 19 residues. With V trimmed by 1 base and J by 0 bases, 13 bases remained unmatched. In germline, CDR1 is LGHNA, CDR2 YSLEER.

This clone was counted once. The CDR3 region is CASSLADRVDQPQHF. CDR3 nucleotides: TGTGCCAGCAGTTTAGCGGACAGGGTCGATCAGCCCCAGCATTTT. The chain uses TRBV28 and TRBJ1-5; 8 bases map to TRBD1. This CDR3 region has 15 residues. V shed 2 bases, J shed 5 bases, and the junction held 5 bases outside the gene matches. From germline, CDR1 is MDHEN and CDR2 SYDVKM.